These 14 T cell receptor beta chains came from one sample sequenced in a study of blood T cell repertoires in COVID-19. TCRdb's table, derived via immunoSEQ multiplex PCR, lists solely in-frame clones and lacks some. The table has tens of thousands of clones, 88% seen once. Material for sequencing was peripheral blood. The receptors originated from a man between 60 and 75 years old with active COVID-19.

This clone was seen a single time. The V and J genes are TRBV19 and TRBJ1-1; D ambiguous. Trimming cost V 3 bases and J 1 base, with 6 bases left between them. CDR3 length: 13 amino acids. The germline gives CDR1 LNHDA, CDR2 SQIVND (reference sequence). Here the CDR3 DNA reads TGTGCCAGTAGTATCGAGGGGAACACTGAAGCTTTCTTT. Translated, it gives CASSIEGNTEAFF.

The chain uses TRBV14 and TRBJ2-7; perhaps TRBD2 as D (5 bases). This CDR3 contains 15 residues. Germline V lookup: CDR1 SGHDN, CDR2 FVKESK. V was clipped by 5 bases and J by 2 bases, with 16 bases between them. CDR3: CASSGFRENAYEQYF. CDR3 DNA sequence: TGTGCCAGCAGCGGCTTTCGGGAAAACGCCTACGAGCAGTACTTC.

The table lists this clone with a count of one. The CDR3 is CASSLTGGGETQYF. The CDR3 nucleotides are TGTGCCAGCAGCCTGACAGGGGGCGGCGAGACCCAGTACTTC. The chain links TRBV9 to TRBJ2-5; 10 bases align to TRBD1. The CDR3 sequence is 14 residues long. J gave up 5 bases and V 4 bases, and 5 bases lay outside the gene matches. Germline CDR1 SGDLS, CDR2 YYNGEE.

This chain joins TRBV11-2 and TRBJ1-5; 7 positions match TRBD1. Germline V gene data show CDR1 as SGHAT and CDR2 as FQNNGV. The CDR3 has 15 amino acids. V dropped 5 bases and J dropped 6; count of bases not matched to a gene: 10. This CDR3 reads CASSPRQGGSQPQHF. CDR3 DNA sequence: TGTGCCAGCAGCCCCCGACAGGGTGGGTCTCAGCCCCAGCATTTT.

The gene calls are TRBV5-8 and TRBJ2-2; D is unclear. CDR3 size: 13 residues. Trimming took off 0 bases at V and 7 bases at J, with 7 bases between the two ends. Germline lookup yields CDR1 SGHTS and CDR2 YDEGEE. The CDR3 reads CASSLVAGGELFF. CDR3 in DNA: TGTGCCAGCAGCTTGGTTGCAGGCGGGGAGCTGTTTTTT.

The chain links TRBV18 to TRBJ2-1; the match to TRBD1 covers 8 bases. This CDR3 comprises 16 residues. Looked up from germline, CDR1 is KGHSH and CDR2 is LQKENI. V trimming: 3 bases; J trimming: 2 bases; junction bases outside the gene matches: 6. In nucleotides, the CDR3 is TGTGCCAGCTCACCCCAGGGACAGGATACCTACAATGAGCAGTTCTTC. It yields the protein CASSPQGQDTYNEQFF.

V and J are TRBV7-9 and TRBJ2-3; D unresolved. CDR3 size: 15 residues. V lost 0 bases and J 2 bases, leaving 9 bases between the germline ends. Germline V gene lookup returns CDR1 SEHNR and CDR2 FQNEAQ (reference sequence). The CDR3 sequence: CASSLAGADTDTQYF. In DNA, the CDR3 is TGTGCCAGCAGCTTAGCGGGTGCGGACACAGATACGCAGTATTTT. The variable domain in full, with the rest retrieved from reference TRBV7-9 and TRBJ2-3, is DTGVSQNPRHKITKRGQNVTFRCDPISEHNRLYWYRQTLGQGPEFLTYFQNEAQLEKSRLLSDRFSAERPKGSFSTLEIQRTEQGDSAMYLCASSLAGADTDTQYFGPGTRLTVL.

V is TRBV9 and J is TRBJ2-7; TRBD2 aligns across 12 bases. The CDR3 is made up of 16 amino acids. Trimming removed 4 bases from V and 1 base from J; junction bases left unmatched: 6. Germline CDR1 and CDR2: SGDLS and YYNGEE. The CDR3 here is CASSTGLAGLSYEQYF. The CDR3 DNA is TGTGCCAGCAGCACCGGACTAGCGGGACTATCCTACGAGCAGTACTTC.

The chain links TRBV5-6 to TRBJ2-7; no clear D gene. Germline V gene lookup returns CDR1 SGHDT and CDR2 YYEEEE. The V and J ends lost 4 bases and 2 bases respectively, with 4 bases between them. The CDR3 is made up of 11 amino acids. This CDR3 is CASSVTYEQYF. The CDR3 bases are TGTGCCAGCAGCGTAACCTACGAGCAGTACTTC.

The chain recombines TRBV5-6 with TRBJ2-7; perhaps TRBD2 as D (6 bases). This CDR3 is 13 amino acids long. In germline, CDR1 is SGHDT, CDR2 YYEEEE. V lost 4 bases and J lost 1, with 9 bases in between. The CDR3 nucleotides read TGTGCCAGCAGCGAAGGGACTTCCTACGAGCAGTACTTC. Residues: CASSEGTSYEQYF. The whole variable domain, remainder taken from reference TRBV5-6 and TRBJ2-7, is DAGVTQSPTHLIKTRGQQVTLRCSPKSGHDTVSWYQQALGQGPQFIFQYYEEEERQRGNFPDRFSGHQFPNYSSELNVNALLLGDSALYLCASSEGTSYEQYFGPGTRLTVT.

In nucleotides, the CDR3 is TGCAGCGTTGACAACGCCGGGGGGAGCACAGATACGCAGTATTTT. Translated, it gives CSVDNAGGSTDTQYF. The rearrangement links TRBV29-1 to TRBJ2-3; 7 bases align to TRBD2. The CDR3 length is 15 residues. Germline loops: CDR1 SQVTM, CDR2 ANQGSEA. Trimming cost V 3 bases and J 0 bases; bases outside gene matches: 6.

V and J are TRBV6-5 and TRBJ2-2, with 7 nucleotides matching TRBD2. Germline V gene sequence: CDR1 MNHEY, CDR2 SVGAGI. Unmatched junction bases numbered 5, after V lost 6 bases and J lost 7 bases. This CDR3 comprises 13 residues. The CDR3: CASSQRTSGELFF. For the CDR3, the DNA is TGTGCCAGCAGCCAAAGGACTAGCGGGGAGCTGTTTTTT.

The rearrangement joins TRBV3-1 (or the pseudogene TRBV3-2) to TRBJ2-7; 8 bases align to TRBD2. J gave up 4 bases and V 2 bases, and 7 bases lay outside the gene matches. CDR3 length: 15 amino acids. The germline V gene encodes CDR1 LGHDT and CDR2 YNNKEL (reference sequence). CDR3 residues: CASSQRTSIIYEQYF. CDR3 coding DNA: TGTGCCAGCAGCCAAAGGACTAGCATTATTTACGAGCAGTACTTC.

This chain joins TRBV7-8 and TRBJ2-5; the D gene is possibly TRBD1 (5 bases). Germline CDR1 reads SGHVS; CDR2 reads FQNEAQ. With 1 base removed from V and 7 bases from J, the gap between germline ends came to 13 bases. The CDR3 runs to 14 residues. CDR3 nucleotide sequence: TGTGCCAGCAGCTTAGGGACAAGTCCGGGGACCCAGTACTTC. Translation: CASSLGTSPGTQYF.